Below, 12 T cell receptor beta chains from the same sample are listed, as sequenced in a study of CD8 T cells in Susac syndrome (dated by TCRdb to the late 2010s). The library was made by the immunoSEQ multiplex PCR assay. RNA was extracted with the RNeasy kit and about 0.5 to 1 ug was reverse transcribed using random hexamers. Through fastp at Q25 and MiXCR, TCRdb rebuilt clones from the public reads, retaining in-frame beta chains. Records with the same CDR3 protein are collapsed into one entry carrying the most frequent genes and DNA. This sample is represented by 140,000 to 150,000 distinct CDR3 sequences; approximately 96% of them were singletons. About 0.11% of the sample comes from the top ten. Sequenced material: CD4+ T cells from PBMCs. These TCRs come from a human donor with multiple sclerosis.

The V call is TRBV30, the J call TRBJ2-2; D unclear. CDR1 is GTSNPN, CDR2 SVGIG, per germline (reference sequence). This CDR3 has 12 residues. Deletions cut 0 bases from V and 5 bases from J, with 4 bases between. The CDR3 sequence is CAWSVATGELFF. The CDR3 DNA is TGTGCCTGGAGTGTGGCGACCGGGGAGCTGTTTTTT.

The gene calls are TRBV2 and TRBJ1-1, with D possibly being TRBD1 (6 bases). Germline CDR1 reads SNHLY; CDR2 reads FYNNEI. This CDR3 comprises 13 residues. Trimming stripped 2 bases from V and 9 bases from J, with 13 bases between. CDR3: CASSEIGQTKAFF. The CDR3 DNA reads TGTGCCAGCAGTGAAATCGGACAGACGAAAGCTTTCTTT.

The J gene is TRBJ2-3, the V gene TRBV12-3 or TRBV12-4, with 9 bases matching TRBD2. The J segment lost 14 bases and the V segment lost 4 bases, leaving 16 bases of the junction unmatched. This CDR3 comprises 15 residues. As DNA, the CDR3 is TGTGCCAGCAGTTCTCAGCGGGGGGTCCCCCGGGATGTGTATTTT. Its translation is CASSSQRGVPRDVYF.

V and J are TRBV29-1 and TRBJ1-4, with D hard to call. Germline CDR1 and CDR2: SQVTM and ANQGSEA. V gave up 5 bases and J gave up 0 bases, with 16 bases separating them. The CDR3 sequence is 16 residues long. The CDR3 here is CSVSSSKGPTNEKLFF. DNA for the CDR3: TGCAGCGTTTCTTCCTCCAAAGGACCAACTAATGAAAAACTGTTTTTT.

The chain links TRBV27 to TRBJ2-1; 8 nucleotides align to TRBD1. Unmatched junction bases numbered 4, after V lost 3 bases and J lost 3 bases. Germline V gene sequence: CDR1 MNHEY, CDR2 SMNVEV (reference sequence). CDR3 length: 15 amino acids. The CDR3 bases are TGTGCCAGCAGTTTTATGGACAGGGACTACAATGAGCAGTTCTTC. Its translation is CASSFMDRDYNEQFF.

V and J are TRBV5-1 and TRBJ2-1, with TRBD2 matching over 7 bases. The V gene end was trimmed by 4 bases and the J gene end by 3 bases; junction bases not matched to a gene: 4. The germline gives CDR1 SGHRS, CDR2 YFSETQ. CDR3 length: 14 amino acids. CDR3 DNA sequence: TGCGCCAGCAGCATTGGACTAGGCTACAATGAGCAGTTCTTC. Its protein is CASSIGLGYNEQFF.

The chain joins TRBV7-2 to TRBJ1-5; a possible D gene is TRBD1 (6 bases). CDR1 and CDR2 from the germline V gene are SGHTA and FQGNSA. CDR3 length: 16 residues. Trimming took 2 bases from V and 1 from J, leaving 12 bases between them. Written as DNA, the CDR3 is TGTGCCAGCAGCTTACCAGGGGCGGGGAGCAATCAGCCCCAGCATTTT. The encoded protein is CASSLPGAGSNQPQHF. The full variable domain, in which reference TRBV7-2 and TRBJ1-5 provide the parts outside the CDR3, is GAGVSQSPSNKVTEKGKDVELRCDPISGHTALYWYRQSLGQGLEFLIYFQGNSAPDKSGLPSDRFSAERTGGSVSTLTIQRTQQEDSAVYLCASSLPGAGSNQPQHFGDGTRLSIL.

The chain links TRBV29-1 to TRBJ2-1; D ambiguous. Germline V gives CDR1 SQVTM, CDR2 ANQGSEA. V lost 6 bases and J lost 7, with 16 bases in between. The CDR3 is made up of 13 amino acids. The CDR3 DNA sequence: TGCAGCGTCGCTGATGGACGGCGGAATGAGCAGTTCTTC. It encodes CSVADGRRNEQFF.

V gene TRBV6-6 combines with J gene TRBJ1-2, with D maybe TRBD1 (5 bases). Trimming shortened V by 2 bases and J by 5 bases, and 6 bases separated the two germline ends. The CDR3 extends over 12 amino acids. Germline V lookup: CDR1 MNHNY, CDR2 SVGAGI (reference sequence). The CDR3 DNA is TGTGCCAGCAGTTACGGGGGATATGGCTACACCTTC. Residues: CASSYGGYGYTF.

The rearrangement joins TRBV5-6 to TRBJ2-5; the D is unclear. This CDR3 is built from 14 residues. V was cut by 0 bases and J by 0 bases, with 6 bases left in between. Per the germline V gene, CDR1 is SGHDT and CDR2 is YYEEEE. CDR3 bases: TGTGCCAGCAGCTTGGTGTCGGACCAAGAGACCCAGTACTTC. Translation: CASSLVSDQETQYF. The full variable domain, completed using reference TRBV5-6 and TRBJ2-5, is DAGVTQSPTHLIKTRGQQVTLRCSPKSGHDTVSWYQQALGQGPQFIFQYYEEEERQRGNFPDRFSGHQFPNYSSELNVNALLLGDSALYLCASSLVSDQETQYFGPGTRLLVL.

The rearrangement links TRBV3-1 to TRBJ2-7; D is ambiguous. Germline CDR1 LGHDT, CDR2 YNNKEL (reference sequence). Trimming stripped 4 bases from V and 6 bases from J, with 7 bases between. The CDR3 totals 11 residues. The CDR3: CASSPGREQYF. The DNA for the CDR3 is TGTGCCAGCAGCCCAGGTCGCGAGCAGTACTTC.

The chain is built from TRBV18 and TRBJ1-2; a possible D gene is TRBD1 (5 bases). Germline-derived CDR1 and CDR2 are KGHSH and LQKENI. Trimming pared 1 base from V and 6 bases from J, leaving 6 bases between. CDR3 length equals 12 residues. DNA of the CDR3: TGTGCCAGCTCACCACTAGGGGATGGCTACACCTTC. Its protein is CASSPLGDGYTF.